This TCR beta chain was captured by sequencing in a study of blood T cell repertoires in COVID-19. TCRdb keeps only in-frame clones here, not all; method: immunoSEQ multiplex PCR. Among about 190,000 clones, more than 75% were seen once, and the ten largest hold approximately 4.4%. Germline V CDR1 and CDR2: KGHDR, SFDVKD. V was trimmed by 2 bases and J by 5 bases, leaving 8 bases between them. The CDR3 runs to 13 residues. This sequence originates from a human donor in a cohort sampled during active COVID-19. The sample consisted of peripheral blood. The chain employs TRBV24-1 and TRBJ2-5; D gene unclear. In DNA form, the CDR3 reads TGTGCCACCAGTGATTGGGCAGAGGAGACCCAGTACTTC. Its translation is CATSDWAEETQYF.